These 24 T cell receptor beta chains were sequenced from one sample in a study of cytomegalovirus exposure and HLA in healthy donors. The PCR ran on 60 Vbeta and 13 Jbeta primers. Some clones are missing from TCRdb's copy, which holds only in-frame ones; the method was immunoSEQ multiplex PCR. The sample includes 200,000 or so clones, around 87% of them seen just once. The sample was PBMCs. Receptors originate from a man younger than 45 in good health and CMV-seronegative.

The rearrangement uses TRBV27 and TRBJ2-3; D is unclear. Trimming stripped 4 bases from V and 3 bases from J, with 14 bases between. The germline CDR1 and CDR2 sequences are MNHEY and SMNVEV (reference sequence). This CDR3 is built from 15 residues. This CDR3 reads CASSSSPLLTDTQYF. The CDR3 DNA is TGTGCCAGCAGTTCGTCGCCACTACTAACAGATACGCAGTATTTT.

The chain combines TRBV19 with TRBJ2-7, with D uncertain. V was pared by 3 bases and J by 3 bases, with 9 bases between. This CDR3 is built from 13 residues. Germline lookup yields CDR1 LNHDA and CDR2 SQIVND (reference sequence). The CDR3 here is CASSIQVGYEQYF. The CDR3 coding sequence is TGTGCCAGTAGTATCCAGGTTGGCTACGAGCAGTACTTC.

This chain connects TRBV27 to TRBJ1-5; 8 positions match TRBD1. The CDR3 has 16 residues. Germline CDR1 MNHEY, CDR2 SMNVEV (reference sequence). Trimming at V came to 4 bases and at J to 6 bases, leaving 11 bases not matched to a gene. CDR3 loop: CASSSLDRGWGQPQHF. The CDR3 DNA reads TGTGCCAGCAGTTCGCTAGACAGGGGTTGGGGTCAGCCCCAGCATTTT.

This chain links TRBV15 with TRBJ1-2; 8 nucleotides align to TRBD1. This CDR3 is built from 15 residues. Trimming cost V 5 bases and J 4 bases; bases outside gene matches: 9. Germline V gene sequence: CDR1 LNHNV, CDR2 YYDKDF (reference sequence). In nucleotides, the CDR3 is TGTGCCACCAGCGACCCACCAGGGGGCGCCTATGGCTACACCTTC. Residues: CATSDPPGGAYGYTF. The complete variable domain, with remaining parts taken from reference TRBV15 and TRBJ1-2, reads DAMVIQNPRYQVTQFGKPVTLSCSQTLNHNVMYWYQQKSSQAPKLLFHYYDKDFNNEADTPDNFQSRRPNTSFCFLDIRSPGLGDTAMYLCATSDPPGGAYGYTFGSGTRLTVV.

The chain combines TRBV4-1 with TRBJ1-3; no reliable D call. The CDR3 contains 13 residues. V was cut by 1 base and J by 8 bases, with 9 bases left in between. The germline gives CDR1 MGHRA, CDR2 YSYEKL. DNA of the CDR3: TGCGCCAGCAGCCAAGTTGGGAGGGACACCATATATTTT. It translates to CASSQVGRDTIYF.

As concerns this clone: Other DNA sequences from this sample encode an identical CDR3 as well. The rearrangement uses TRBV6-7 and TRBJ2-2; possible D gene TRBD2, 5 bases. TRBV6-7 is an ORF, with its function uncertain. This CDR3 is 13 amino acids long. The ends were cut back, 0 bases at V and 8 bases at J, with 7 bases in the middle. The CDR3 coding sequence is TGTGCCAGCAGTTACTCGGACTCTGGGGAGCTGTTTTTT. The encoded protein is CASSYSDSGELFF.

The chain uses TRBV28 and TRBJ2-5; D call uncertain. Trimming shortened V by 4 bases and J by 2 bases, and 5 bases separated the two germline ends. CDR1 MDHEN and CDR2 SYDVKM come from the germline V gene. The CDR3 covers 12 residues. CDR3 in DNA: TGTGCCAGCAGTTCCATGCAAGAGACCCAGTACTTC. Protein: CASSSMQETQYF. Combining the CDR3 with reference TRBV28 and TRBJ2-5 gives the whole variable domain DVKVTQSSRYLVKRTGEKVFLECVQDMDHENMFWYRQDPGLGLRLIYFSYDVKMKEKGDIPEGYSVSREKKERFSLILESASTNQTSMYLCASSSMQETQYFGPGTRLLVL.

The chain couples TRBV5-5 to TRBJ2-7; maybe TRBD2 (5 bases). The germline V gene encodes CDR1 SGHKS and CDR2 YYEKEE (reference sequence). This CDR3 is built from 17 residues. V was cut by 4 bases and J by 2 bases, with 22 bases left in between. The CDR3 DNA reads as TGTGCCAGCAGCACGACCTGGTATCTGGCCGGGGCCTACGAGCAGTACTTC. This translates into CASSTTWYLAGAYEQYF.

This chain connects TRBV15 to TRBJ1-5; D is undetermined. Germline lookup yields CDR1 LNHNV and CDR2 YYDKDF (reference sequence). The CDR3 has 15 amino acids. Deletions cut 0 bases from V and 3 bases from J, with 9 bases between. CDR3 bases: TGTGCCACCAGCAGAGAACGCGGATACAATCAGCCCCAGCATTTT. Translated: CATSRERGYNQPQHF. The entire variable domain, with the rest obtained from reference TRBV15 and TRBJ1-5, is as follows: DAMVIQNPRYQVTQFGKPVTLSCSQTLNHNVMYWYQQKSSQAPKLLFHYYDKDFNNEADTPDNFQSRRPNTSFCFLDIRSPGLGDTAMYLCATSRERGYNQPQHFGDGTRLSIL.

The CDR3 coding sequence is TGTGCCACCAGCAGCGACAGTAATACCGGTTCGGGCAATCAGCCCCAGCATTTT. Translating gives CATSSDSNTGSGNQPQHF. The chain carries TRBV15 and TRBJ1-5, with a weak D call TRBD1 (5 bases). This CDR3 contains 18 residues. Germline CDR1 and CDR2: LNHNV and YYDKDF (reference sequence). Trimming took off 3 bases at V and 2 bases at J, with 20 bases between the two ends.

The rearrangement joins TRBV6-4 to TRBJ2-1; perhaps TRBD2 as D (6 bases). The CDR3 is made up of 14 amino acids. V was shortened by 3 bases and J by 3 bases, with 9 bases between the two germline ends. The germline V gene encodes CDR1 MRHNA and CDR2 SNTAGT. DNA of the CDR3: TGTGCCAGCAGTGAGGGGGGTGACTACAATGAGCAGTTCTTC. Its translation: CASSEGGDYNEQFF.

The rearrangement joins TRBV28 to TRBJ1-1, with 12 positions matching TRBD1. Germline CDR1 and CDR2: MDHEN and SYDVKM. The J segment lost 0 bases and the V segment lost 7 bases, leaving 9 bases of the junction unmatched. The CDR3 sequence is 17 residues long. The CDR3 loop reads CASNPGTGGDMNTEAFF. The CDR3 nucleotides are TGTGCCAGCAACCCCGGGACAGGGGGCGATATGAACACTGAAGCTTTCTTT.

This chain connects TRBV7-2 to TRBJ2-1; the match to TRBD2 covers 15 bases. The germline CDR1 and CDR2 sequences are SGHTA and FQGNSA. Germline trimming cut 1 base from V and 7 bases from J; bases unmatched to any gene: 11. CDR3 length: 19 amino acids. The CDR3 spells CASSLDLPGLAGGGNEQFF. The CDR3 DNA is TGTGCCAGCAGCTTAGATCTCCCGGGACTAGCGGGAGGTGGGAATGAGCAGTTCTTC.

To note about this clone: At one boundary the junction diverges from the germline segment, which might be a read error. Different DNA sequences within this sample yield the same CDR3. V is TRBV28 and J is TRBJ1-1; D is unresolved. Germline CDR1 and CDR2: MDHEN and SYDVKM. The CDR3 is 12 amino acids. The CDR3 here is CASSLRLTEAFF. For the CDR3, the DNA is TGTGCCAGCAGTTTGAGGCTCACTGAAGCCTTCTTT.

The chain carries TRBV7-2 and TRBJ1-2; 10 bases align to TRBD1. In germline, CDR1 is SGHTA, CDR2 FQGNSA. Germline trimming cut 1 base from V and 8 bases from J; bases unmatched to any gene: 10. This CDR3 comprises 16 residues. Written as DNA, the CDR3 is TGTGCCAGCAGCTTAGGGAGAAGACAGGGGGCGCGAGGCTACACCTTC. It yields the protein CASSLGRRQGARGYTF.

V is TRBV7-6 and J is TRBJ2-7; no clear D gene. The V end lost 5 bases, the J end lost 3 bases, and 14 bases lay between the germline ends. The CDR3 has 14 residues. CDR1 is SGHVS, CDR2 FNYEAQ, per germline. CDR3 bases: TGTGCCAGCAGCCCCGACACCGCGTACTACGAGCAGTACTTC. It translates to CASSPDTAYYEQYF.

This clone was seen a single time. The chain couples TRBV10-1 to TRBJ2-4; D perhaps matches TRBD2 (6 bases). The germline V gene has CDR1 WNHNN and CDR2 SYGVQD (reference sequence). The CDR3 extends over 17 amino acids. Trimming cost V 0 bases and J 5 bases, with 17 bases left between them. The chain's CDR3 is CASSESGLEGSENIQYF. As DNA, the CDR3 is TGCGCCAGCAGTGAGTCGGGTTTGGAGGGGTCGGAAAACATTCAGTACTTC.

CDR3 DNA sequence: TGTGCCATAACGGGATCAGGGAACACTGAAGCTTTCTTT. Translating it yields CAITGSGNTEAFF. V and J are TRBV28 and TRBJ1-1; D is undetermined. This CDR3 contains 13 residues. Germline values: CDR1 MDHEN, CDR2 SYDVKM. Trimming pared 10 bases from V and 1 base from J, leaving 13 bases between.

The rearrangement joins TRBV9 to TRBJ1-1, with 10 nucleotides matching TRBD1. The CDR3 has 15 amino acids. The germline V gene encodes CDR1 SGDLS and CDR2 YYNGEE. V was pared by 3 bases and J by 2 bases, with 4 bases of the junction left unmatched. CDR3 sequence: CASSGQGARNTEAFF. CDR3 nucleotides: TGTGCCAGCAGCGGACAGGGGGCGCGTAACACTGAAGCTTTCTTT. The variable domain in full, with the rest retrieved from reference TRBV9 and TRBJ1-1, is DSGVTQTPKHLITATGQRVTLRCSPRSGDLSVYWYQQSLDQGLQFLIQYYNGEERAKGNILERFSAQQFPDLHSELNLSSLELGDSALYFCASSGQGARNTEAFFGQGTRLTVV.

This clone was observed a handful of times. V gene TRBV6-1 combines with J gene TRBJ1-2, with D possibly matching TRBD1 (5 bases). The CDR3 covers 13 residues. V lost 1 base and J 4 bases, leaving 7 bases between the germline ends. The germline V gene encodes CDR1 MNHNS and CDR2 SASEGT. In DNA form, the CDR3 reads TGTGCCAGCAGTGAAGGGACAATCTATGGCTACACCTTC. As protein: CASSEGTIYGYTF.

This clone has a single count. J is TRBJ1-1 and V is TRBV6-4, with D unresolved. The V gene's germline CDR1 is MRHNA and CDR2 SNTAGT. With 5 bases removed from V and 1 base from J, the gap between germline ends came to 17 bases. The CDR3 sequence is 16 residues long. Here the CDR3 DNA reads TGTGCCAGCAGTCCTCAGGTGGGCCAGACGAACACTGAAGCTTTCTTT. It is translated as CASSPQVGQTNTEAFF.

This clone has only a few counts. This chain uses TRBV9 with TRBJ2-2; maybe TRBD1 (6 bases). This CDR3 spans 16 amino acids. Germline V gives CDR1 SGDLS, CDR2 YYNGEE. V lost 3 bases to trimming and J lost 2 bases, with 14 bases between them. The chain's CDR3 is CASSAPTGANTGELFF. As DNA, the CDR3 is TGTGCCAGCAGCGCCCCGACAGGCGCCAACACCGGGGAGCTGTTTTTT.

This chain's CDR3 is CSQGAREKLFF. CDR3 DNA: TGCAGTCAGGGGGCGCGTGAAAAACTGTTTTTT. The rearrangement uses TRBV20-1 and TRBJ1-4, with TRBD1 matching 8 bases. The V gene end was trimmed by 8 bases and the J gene end by 7 bases; junction bases not matched to a gene: 3. From germline, CDR1 is DFQATT and CDR2 SNEGSKA (reference sequence). CDR3 length: 11 amino acids.

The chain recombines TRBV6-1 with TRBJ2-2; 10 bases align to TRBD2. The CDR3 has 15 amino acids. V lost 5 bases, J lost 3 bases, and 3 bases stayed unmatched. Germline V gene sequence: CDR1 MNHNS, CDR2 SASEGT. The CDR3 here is CASSSGGAHTGELFF. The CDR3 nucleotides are TGTGCCAGCAGTAGCGGGGGGGCCCACACCGGGGAGCTGTTTTTT.